This entry lists 24 T cell receptor beta chains sequenced from one sample in a study of T cell changes during pregnancy in multiple sclerosis. Clones were read by immunoSEQ multiplex PCR, and TCRdb kept only the in-frame ones, dropping some. The table lists about 49,000 clones, 85% to 95% of them singletons, with 5.5% in the top ten. Sequenced material: CD8+ T cells from peripheral blood mononuclear cells, taken before pregnancy. The receptors shown here come from a female donor with multiple sclerosis, enrolled in a pregnancy study.

The rearrangement links TRBV4-1 to TRBJ1-1; a weak D match, TRBD1 (5 bases). V lost 1 base and J 4 bases, leaving 13 bases between the germline ends. Germline CDR1 reads MGHRA; CDR2 reads YSYEKL. This CDR3 region has 15 residues. The CDR3 nucleotides read TGCGCCAGCAGCCAAGTCCCGGGGGGGTCCACTGAAGCTTTCTTT. This translates into CASSQVPGGSTEAFF.

V usage is TRBV4-3 and J usage is TRBJ2-7; the match to TRBD2 covers 8 bases. J lost 4 bases, V lost 0 bases, and 2 bases had no gene match. The germline CDR1 and CDR2 sequences are LGHNA and YSLEER. The length of the CDR3 is 14 residues. The CDR3 DNA reads as TGCGCCAGCAGCCAAGATAGCGGGAATTACGAGCAGTACTTC. As protein: CASSQDSGNYEQYF.

V gene TRBV9 combines with J gene TRBJ2-7; tentatively, D is TRBD1 (5 bases). The V and J ends lost 5 bases and 0 bases respectively, with 12 bases between them. Germline V lookup: CDR1 SGDLS, CDR2 YYNGEE. The CDR3 length is 14 residues. This chain's CDR3 is CASSPGGASYEQYF. The CDR3 DNA is TGTGCCAGCAGTCCTGGTGGGGCCTCCTACGAGCAGTACTTC.

The chain links TRBV5-1 to TRBJ1-4, with TRBD1 as a possible D gene (6 bases). The CDR3 runs 16 residues. From germline, CDR1 is SGHRS and CDR2 YFSETQ. The V gene lost 0 bases and the J gene lost 7 bases, with 16 bases spanning the gap. The CDR3 DNA reads TGCGCCAGCAGCTTGGAAAACGGGGAAGGGGGTGAAAAACTGTTTTTT. It translates to CASSLENGEGGEKLFF.

This sequence joins TRBV6-4 and TRBJ1-2; weak D call: TRBD1 (6 bases). CDR1 MRHNA and CDR2 SNTAGT come from the germline V gene. Between the trimmed V and J ends, which lost 6 bases and 0 bases, there was a span of 11 bases. This CDR3 is 14 amino acids long. The CDR3 is CASSRTAANYGYTF. In DNA, the CDR3 is TGTGCCAGCAGCCGGACAGCTGCTAACTATGGCTACACCTTC.

The chain carries TRBV27 and TRBJ2-7; TRBD1 aligns across 8 bases. This CDR3 has 15 residues. Germline V gives CDR1 MNHEY, CDR2 SMNVEV (reference sequence). V was clipped by 2 bases and J by 3 bases; unmatched bases: 6. CDR3 loop: CASSLGGQGLYEQYF. In nucleotides, the CDR3 is TGTGCCAGCAGTTTAGGAGGACAGGGTCTCTACGAGCAGTACTTC.

The chain couples TRBV25-1 to TRBJ2-1; TRBD1 matches at 8 bases. V lost 5 bases and J lost 6; bases outside the gene matches: 6. Per germline, CDR1 MGHDK and CDR2 SYGVNS. The CDR3 loop spans 14 amino acids. DNA for the CDR3: TGTGCCAGCAGTCAGAGGACAGGGTTCAATGAGCAGTTCTTC. Translated: CASSQRTGFNEQFF.

The chain joins TRBV7-8 to TRBJ1-5; D is uncertain. The CDR3 contains 16 residues. Germline V gene lookup returns CDR1 SGHVS and CDR2 FQNEAQ. V gave up 1 base and J gave up 7 bases, with 17 bases separating them. The CDR3 loop reads CASSLGGDQRVQPQHF. The CDR3, as DNA: TGTGCCAGCAGCTTAGGGGGAGATCAGCGGGTCCAGCCCCAGCATTTT.

The chain uses TRBV19 and TRBJ2-4, with D hard to call. The V end lost 6 bases, the J end lost 7 bases, and 16 bases lay between the germline ends. The CDR3 consists of 14 residues. In germline, CDR1 is LNHDA, CDR2 SQIVND (reference sequence). The CDR3 here is CASSWSFGGNIQYF. The CDR3 DNA sequence: TGTGCCAGTAGCTGGAGTTTTGGCGGTAACATTCAGTACTTC.

The CDR3 is CASSLSASVTYEQYF. The CDR3 DNA sequence: TGTGCCAGCAGTTTATCGGCGAGCGTTACCTACGAGCAGTACTTC. The rearrangement links TRBV27 to TRBJ2-7, with D unresolved. CDR3 length equals 15 residues. The germline gives CDR1 MNHEY, CDR2 SMNVEV (reference sequence). V was trimmed by 0 bases and J by 2 bases, leaving 11 bases between them.

The chain uses TRBV4-1 and TRBJ2-7; 8 bases fit TRBD2. In germline, CDR1 is MGHRA, CDR2 YSYEKL. This CDR3 region has 15 residues. The V and J ends lost 0 bases and 3 bases, in that order; junction bases with no gene match: 4. The CDR3 bases are TGCGCCAGCAGCCAAGATCAGAGCGGGGGCTACGAGCAGTACTTC. Its protein product is CASSQDQSGGYEQYF.

This sequence joins TRBV7-3 and TRBJ2-1; D gene ambiguous. The germline gives CDR1 SGHTA, CDR2 FQGTGA. The V end lost 1 base, the J end lost 7 bases, and 17 bases lay between the germline ends. The CDR3 is made up of 16 amino acids. The CDR3 sequence is CASSLKISAEPNEQFF. The CDR3 DNA sequence: TGTGCCAGCAGCTTAAAAATTTCGGCGGAGCCGAATGAGCAGTTCTTC.

The chain recombines TRBV18 with TRBJ2-1, with D maybe TRBD1 (7 bases). Per germline, CDR1 KGHSH and CDR2 LQKENI. V lost 6 bases to trimming and J lost 0 bases, with 21 bases between them. The CDR3 is made up of 18 amino acids. The CDR3 protein is CASSQGGEDFSSYNEQFF. CDR3 bases: TGTGCCAGCTCCCAGGGGGGCGAAGATTTTAGCTCCTACAATGAGCAGTTCTTC.

V usage is TRBV29-1 and J usage is TRBJ1-2; perhaps TRBD1 as D (5 bases). The CDR3 is 16 amino acids. Germline CDR1 SQVTM, CDR2 ANQGSEA. V lost 0 bases to trimming and J lost 8 bases, with 22 bases between them. CDR3 bases: TGCAGCGTTGAAGATCCCCTCGGGGGGGTTTCATACGGCTACACCTTC. The encoded protein is CSVEDPLGGVSYGYTF.

The chain carries TRBV9 and TRBJ2-7; possibly TRBD2 for D (5 bases). Per germline, CDR1 SGDLS and CDR2 YYNGEE. V was trimmed by 4 bases and J by 2 bases, leaving 13 bases between them. This CDR3 contains 14 residues. This CDR3 reads CASSFGDAAYEQYF. The CDR3 DNA follows: TGTGCCAGCAGCTTCGGGGATGCCGCCTACGAGCAGTACTTC.

This CDR3 reads CASRDSMENEQFF. The CDR3, as DNA: TGTGCCAGCAGGGACTCCATGGAGAATGAGCAGTTCTTC. This chain connects TRBV7-9 to TRBJ2-1; D is possibly TRBD2 (5 bases). The CDR3 spans 13 residues. V was clipped by 6 bases and J by 7 bases, with 13 bases between them. Germline V gene data show CDR1 as SEHNR and CDR2 as FQNEAQ (reference sequence).

V gene TRBV2 combines with J gene TRBJ1-3; no firm D call. The germline V gene has CDR1 SNHLY and CDR2 FYNNEI. The CDR3 is made up of 12 amino acids. V was pared by 3 bases and J by 5 bases, with 5 bases between. The CDR3 DNA reads as TGTGCCAGCAGTGATTCTCGAAACACCATATATTTT. Its protein product is CASSDSRNTIYF. The variable domain in full, completed from reference TRBV2 and TRBJ1-3, reads EPEVTQTPSHQVTQMGQEVILRCVPISNHLYFYWYRQILGQKVEFLVSFYNNEISEKSEIFDDQFSVERPDGSNFTLKIRSTKLEDSAMYFCASSDSRNTIYFGEGSWLTVV.

CDR3 protein: CASSYSRVGNSPLHF. The DNA for the CDR3 is TGTGCCAGCAGTTACTCCAGGGTGGGTAATTCACCCCTCCACTTT. The V and J genes are TRBV6-5 and TRBJ1-6; D is possibly TRBD1 (5 bases). This CDR3 is built from 15 residues. Germline loops: CDR1 MNHEY, CDR2 SVGAGI. V gave up 0 bases and J gave up 6 bases, with 9 bases separating them.

The rearrangement links TRBV5-4 to TRBJ2-1; 15 nucleotides match TRBD2. CDR1 and CDR2 from the germline V gene are SGHNT and YYREEE (reference sequence). The CDR3 is made up of 17 amino acids. The V gene end was trimmed by 6 bases and the J gene end by 1 base; junction bases not matched to a gene: 5. This chain's CDR3 is CASKGTSGRISYNEQFF. The CDR3 DNA reads as TGTGCCAGCAAAGGGACTAGCGGGAGGATATCCTACAATGAGCAGTTCTTC.

J is TRBJ2-7 and V is TRBV7-8; 7 bases map to TRBD1. The CDR3 loop spans 17 amino acids. Germline V gene data show CDR1 as SGHVS and CDR2 as FQNEAQ. J lost 0 bases, V lost 5 bases, and 13 bases had no gene match. CDR3 amino acids: CASSVPSGQPNSYEQYF. CDR3 coding DNA: TGTGCCAGCAGCGTACCCTCGGGACAGCCGAACTCCTACGAGCAGTACTTC.

The chain uses TRBV18 and TRBJ2-3, with 10 positions matching TRBD2. V was pared by 0 bases and J by 5 bases, with 8 bases of the junction left unmatched. The CDR3 length is 17 residues. Germline CDR1 KGHSH, CDR2 LQKENI. This CDR3 reads CASSPPGAGGAEDTQYF. CDR3 in DNA: TGTGCCAGCTCACCACCTGGAGCGGGAGGGGCCGAAGATACGCAGTATTTT.

The chain joins TRBV14 to TRBJ1-1; possibly TRBD1 for D (5 bases). This CDR3 has 15 residues. Germline lookup yields CDR1 SGHDN and CDR2 FVKESK. Trimming took 1 base from V and 3 from J, leaving 12 bases between them. The CDR3 here is CASSQAFGGYTEAFF. In DNA form, the CDR3 reads TGTGCCAGCAGCCAAGCCTTCGGGGGTTACACTGAAGCTTTCTTT.

The chain employs TRBV5-1 and TRBJ2-1; 12 bases fit TRBD2. The V and J ends lost 2 bases and 5 bases, in that order; junction bases with no gene match: 14. The length of the CDR3 is 19 residues. Germline values: CDR1 SGHRS, CDR2 YFSETQ. DNA for the CDR3: TGCGCCAGCAGCTTCCCCGATCAAATAGGACTAGCGGGAAACAATGAGCAGTTCTTC. Protein sequence: CASSFPDQIGLAGNNEQFF.

The chain has TRBV7-3 and TRBJ1-2; no reliable D call. The CDR3 totals 13 residues. Per germline, CDR1 SGHTA and CDR2 FQGTGA. Trimming removed 0 bases at V and 5 bases at J, with 7 bases between. CDR3 nucleotides: TGTGCCAGCAGCTTAACGTTCGGGTATGGCTACACCTTC. This encodes CASSLTFGYGYTF.